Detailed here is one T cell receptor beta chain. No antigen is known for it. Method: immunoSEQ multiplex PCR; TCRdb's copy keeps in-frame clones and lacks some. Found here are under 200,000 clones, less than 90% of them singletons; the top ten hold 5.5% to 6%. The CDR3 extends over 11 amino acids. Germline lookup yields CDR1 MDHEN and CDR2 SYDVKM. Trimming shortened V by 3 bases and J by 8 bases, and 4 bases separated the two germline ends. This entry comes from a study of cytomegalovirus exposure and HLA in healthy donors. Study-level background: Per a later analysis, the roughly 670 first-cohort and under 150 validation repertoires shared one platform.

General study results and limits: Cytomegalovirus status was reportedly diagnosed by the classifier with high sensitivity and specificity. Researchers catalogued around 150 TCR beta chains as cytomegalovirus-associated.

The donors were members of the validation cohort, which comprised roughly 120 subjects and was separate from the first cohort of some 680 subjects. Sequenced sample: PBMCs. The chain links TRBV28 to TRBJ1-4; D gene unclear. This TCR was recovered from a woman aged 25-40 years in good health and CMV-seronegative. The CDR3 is CASSLEEKLFF. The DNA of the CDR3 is TGTGCCAGCAGTTTGGAGGAAAAACTGTTTTTT.